There are a few counts of the clone carrying this TCR beta chain. The record originates from a study of CD8 T cells in ankylosing spondylitis. One entry per CDR3 protein, called by TCRdb with MiXCR from the 5' RACE reads. The sample holds 250,000 to 300,000 distinct CDR3 sequences; 20% are singletons and the top ten take about 8%. The sequenced material came from blood, either unsorted or a sorted T cell fraction (not recorded which). The clonotype was recovered from a male donor with ankylosing spondylitis or in good health (not recorded which).

The CDR3 spells CASSSFAGNGVGELFF. The CDR3 DNA reads TGCGCCAGCAGCTCCTTCGCGGGGAACGGGGTCGGGGAGCTGTTTTTT. This sequence joins TRBV5-1 and TRBJ2-2, with D tentatively TRBD2 (6 bases). Germline V gene lookup returns CDR1 SGHRS and CDR2 YFSETQ. This CDR3 region has 16 residues. V gave up 3 bases and J gave up 7 bases, with 19 bases separating them.